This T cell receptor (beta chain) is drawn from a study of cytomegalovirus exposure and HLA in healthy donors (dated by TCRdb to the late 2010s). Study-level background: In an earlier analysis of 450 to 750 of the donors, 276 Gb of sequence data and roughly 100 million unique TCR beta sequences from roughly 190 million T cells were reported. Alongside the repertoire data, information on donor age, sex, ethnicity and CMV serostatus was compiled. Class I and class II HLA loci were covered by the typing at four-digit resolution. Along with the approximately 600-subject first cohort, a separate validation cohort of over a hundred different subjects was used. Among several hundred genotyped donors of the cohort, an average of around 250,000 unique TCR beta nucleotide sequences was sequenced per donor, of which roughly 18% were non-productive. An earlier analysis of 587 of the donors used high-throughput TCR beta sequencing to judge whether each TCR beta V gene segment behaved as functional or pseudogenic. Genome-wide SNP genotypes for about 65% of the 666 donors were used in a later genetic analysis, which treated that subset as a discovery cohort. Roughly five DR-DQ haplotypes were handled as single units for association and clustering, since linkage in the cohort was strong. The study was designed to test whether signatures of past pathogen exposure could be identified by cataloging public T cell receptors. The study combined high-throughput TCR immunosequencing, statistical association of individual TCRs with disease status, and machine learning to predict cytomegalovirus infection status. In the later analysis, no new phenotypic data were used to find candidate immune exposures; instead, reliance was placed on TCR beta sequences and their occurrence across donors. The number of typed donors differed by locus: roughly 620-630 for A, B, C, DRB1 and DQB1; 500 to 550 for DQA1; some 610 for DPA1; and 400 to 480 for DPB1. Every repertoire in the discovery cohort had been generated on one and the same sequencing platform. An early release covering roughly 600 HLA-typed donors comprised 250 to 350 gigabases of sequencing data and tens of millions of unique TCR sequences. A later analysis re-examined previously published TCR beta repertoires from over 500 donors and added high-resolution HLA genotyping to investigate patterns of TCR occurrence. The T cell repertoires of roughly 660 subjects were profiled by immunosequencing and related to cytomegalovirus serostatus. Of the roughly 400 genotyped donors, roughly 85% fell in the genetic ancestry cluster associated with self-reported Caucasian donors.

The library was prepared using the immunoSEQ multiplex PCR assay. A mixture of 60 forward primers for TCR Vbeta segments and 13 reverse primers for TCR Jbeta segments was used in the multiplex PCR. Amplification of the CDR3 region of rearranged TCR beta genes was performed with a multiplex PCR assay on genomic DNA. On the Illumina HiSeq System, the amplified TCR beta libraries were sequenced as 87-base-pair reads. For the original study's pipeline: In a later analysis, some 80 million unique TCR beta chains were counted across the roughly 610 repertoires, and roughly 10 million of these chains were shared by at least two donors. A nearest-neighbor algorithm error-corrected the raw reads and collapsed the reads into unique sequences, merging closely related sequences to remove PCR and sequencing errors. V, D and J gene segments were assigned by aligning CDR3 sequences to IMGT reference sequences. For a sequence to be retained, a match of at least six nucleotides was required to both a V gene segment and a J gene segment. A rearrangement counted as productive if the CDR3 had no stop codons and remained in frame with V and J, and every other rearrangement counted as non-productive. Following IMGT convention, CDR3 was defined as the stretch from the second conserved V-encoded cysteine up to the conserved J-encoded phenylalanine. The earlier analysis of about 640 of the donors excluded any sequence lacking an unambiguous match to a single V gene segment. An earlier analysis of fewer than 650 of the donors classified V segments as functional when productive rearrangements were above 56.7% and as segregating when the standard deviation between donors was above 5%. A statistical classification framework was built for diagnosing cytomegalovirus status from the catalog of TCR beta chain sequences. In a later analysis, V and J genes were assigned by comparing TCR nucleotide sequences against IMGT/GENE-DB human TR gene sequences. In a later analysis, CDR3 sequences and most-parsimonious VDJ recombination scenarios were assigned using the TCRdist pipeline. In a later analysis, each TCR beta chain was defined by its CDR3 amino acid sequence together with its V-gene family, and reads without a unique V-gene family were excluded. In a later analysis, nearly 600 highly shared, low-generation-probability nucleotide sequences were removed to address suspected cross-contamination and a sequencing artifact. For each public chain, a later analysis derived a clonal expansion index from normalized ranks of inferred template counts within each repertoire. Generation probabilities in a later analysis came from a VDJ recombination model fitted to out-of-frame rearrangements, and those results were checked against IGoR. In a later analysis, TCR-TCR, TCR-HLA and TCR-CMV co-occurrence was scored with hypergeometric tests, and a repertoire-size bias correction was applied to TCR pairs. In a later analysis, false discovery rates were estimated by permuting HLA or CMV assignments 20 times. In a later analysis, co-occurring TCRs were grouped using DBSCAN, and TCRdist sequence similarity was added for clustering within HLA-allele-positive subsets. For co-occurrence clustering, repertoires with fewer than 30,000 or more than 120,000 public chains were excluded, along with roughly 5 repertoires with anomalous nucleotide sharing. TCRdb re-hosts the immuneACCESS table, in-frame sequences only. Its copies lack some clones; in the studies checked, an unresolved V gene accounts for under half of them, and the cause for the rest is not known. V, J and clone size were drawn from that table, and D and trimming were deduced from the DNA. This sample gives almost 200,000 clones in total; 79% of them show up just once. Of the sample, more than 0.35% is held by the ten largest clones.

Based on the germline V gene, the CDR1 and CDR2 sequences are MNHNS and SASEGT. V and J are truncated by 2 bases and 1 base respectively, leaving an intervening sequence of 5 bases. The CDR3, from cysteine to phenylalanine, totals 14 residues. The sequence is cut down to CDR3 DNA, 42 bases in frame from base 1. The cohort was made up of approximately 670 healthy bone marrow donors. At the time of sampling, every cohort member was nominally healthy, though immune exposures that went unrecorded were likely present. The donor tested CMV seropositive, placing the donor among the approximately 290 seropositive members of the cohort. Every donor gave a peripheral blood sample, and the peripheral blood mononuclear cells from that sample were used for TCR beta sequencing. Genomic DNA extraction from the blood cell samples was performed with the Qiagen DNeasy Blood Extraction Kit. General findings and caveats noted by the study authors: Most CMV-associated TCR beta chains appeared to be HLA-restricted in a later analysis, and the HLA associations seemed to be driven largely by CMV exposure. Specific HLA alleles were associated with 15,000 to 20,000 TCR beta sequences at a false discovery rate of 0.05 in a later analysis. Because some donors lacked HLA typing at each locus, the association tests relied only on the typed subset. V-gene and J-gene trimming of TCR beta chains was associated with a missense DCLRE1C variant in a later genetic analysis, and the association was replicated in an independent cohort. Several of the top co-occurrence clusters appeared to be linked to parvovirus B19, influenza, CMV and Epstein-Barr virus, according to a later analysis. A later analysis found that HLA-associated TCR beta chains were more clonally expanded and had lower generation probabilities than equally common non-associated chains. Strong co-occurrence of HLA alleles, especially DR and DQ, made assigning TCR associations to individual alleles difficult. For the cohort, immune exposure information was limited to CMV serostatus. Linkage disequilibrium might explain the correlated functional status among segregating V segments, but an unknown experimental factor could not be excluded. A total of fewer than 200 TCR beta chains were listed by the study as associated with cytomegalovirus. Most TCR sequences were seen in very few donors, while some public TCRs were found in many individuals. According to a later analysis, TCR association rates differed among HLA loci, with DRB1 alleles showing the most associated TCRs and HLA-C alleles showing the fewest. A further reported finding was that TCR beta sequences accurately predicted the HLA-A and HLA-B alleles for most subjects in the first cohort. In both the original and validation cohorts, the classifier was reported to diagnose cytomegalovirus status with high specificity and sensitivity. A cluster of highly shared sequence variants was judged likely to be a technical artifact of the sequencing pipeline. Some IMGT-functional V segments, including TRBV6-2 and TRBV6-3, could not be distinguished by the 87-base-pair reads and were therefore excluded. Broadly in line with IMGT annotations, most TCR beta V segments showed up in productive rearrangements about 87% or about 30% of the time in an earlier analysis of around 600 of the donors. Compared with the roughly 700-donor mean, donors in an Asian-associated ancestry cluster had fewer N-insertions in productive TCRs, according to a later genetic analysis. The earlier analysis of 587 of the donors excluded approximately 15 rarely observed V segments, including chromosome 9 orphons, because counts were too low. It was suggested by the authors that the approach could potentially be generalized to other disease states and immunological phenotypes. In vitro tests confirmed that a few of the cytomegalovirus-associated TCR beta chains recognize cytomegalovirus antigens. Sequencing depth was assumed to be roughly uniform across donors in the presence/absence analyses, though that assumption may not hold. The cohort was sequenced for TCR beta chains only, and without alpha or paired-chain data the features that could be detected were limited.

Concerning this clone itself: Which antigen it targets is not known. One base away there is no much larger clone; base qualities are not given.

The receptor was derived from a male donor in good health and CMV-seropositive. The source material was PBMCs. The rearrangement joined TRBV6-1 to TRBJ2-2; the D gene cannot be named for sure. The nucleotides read TGTGCCAGCAGTGAAAGCCTGAACACCGGGGAGCTGTTTTTT. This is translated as CASSESLNTGELFF.